The 11 T cell receptor beta chains below come from one sample, sequenced in a study of blood T cell repertoires in COVID-19. Produced via immunoSEQ multiplex PCR; TCRdb's table is partial and in-frame only. The sample lists around 170,000 clones; around 89% were seen once. Sequenced input: peripheral blood. All receptors come from a man aged 60 to 75 with acute or convalescent COVID-19.

This clone turned up a few times. This chain uses TRBV25-1 with TRBJ1-2; D perhaps matches TRBD1 (5 bases). The CDR3 has 15 residues. Germline lookup yields CDR1 MGHDK and CDR2 SYGVNS. The germline V and J ends were trimmed by 3 bases and 5 bases, with 16 bases remaining between them. This CDR3 is CASSEGGDGLYGYTF. DNA for the CDR3: TGTGCCAGCAGTGAGGGGGGGGACGGATTATATGGCTACACCTTC.

V and J are TRBV5-1 and TRBJ2-1; D may be TRBD1 (6 bases). The ends were cut back, 1 base at V and 9 bases at J, with 14 bases in the middle. CDR1 and CDR2 (germline): SGHRS, YFSETQ. This CDR3 has 14 residues. In DNA form, the CDR3 reads TGCGCCAGCAGCTTGCTGGCAGGGGAAAGTGAGCAGTTCTTC. Its translation: CASSLLAGESEQFF.

The gene calls are TRBV24-1 and TRBJ1-4; 9 bases fit TRBD1. The germline CDR1 and CDR2 sequences are KGHDR and SFDVKD. CDR3 length equals 16 residues. V dropped 2 bases and J dropped 7; count of bases not matched to a gene: 7. CDR3 residues: CATSDSDRGSTEKLFF. In nucleotides, the CDR3 is TGTGCCACCAGTGATTCGGACAGGGGTTCGACTGAAAAACTGTTTTTT.

A word on this clone: Other DNA sequences within the sample encode an identical CDR3. The chain recombines TRBV5-1 with TRBJ1-1; D gene unclear. CDR1 SGHRS and CDR2 YFSETQ come from the germline V gene. Trimming cost V 2 bases and J 8 bases, with 7 bases left between them. The CDR3 length is 11 residues. The CDR3 DNA is TGCGCCAGCAGCTTAGGAGCCGAAGCTTTCTTT. Its protein product is CASSLGAEAFF. Complete variable domain (other parts from reference TRBV5-1 and TRBJ1-1): KAGVTQTPRYLIKTRGQQVTLSCSPISGHRSVSWYQQTPGQGLQFLFEYFSETQRNKGNFPGRFSGRQFSNSRSEMNVSTLELGDSALYLCASSLGAEAFFGQGTRLTVV.

The chain employs TRBV30 and TRBJ1-1; unclear D gene. The V gene's germline CDR1 is GTSNPN and CDR2 SVGIG (reference sequence). V lost 2 bases and J lost 0, with 7 bases in between. This CDR3 is built from 13 residues. In DNA form, the CDR3 reads TGTGCCTGGAGTAATCGGGTGAACACTGAAGCTTTCTTT. It yields the protein CAWSNRVNTEAFF.

The J gene is TRBJ1-2, the V gene TRBV7-8; the D gene is possibly TRBD1 (6 bases). Trimming took off 1 base at V and 8 bases at J, with 14 bases between the two ends. The CDR3 contains 14 residues. Per germline, CDR1 SGHVS and CDR2 FQNEAQ. CDR3 nucleotides: TGTGCCAGCAGCTTAGATTTGGCAGGGGAGGGCTACACCTTC. Protein: CASSLDLAGEGYTF.

The chain couples TRBV5-1 to TRBJ1-1; possible D gene TRBD1, 6 bases. V lost 4 bases, J lost 5 bases, and 12 bases lay in between. The CDR3 runs to 13 residues. Germline CDR1 is SGHRS and CDR2 is YFSETQ. The DNA of the CDR3 is TGCGCCAGCAGCGCGGGGGCGGCTACTGAAGCTTTCTTT. It is translated as CASSAGAATEAFF.

As for this clone: The same CDR3 can be traced to other DNA sequences in this sample. The J gene is TRBJ2-6, the V gene TRBV6-2 or TRBV6-3; 7 nucleotides line up with TRBD1. J lost 9 bases, V lost 5 bases, and 7 bases had no gene match. The CDR3 runs to 14 residues. CDR1 and CDR2 (germline): MNHEY, SVGEGT. The CDR3 here is CASSPRTGSNVLTF. CDR3 bases: TGTGCCAGCAGTCCGCGGACAGGCAGCAACGTCCTGACTTTC.

The CDR3 region is CASSSDRPNQPQHF. Written as DNA, the CDR3 is TGTGCCAGTAGTAGTGACAGGCCGAATCAGCCCCAGCATTTT. The gene calls are TRBV19 and TRBJ1-5, with D tentatively TRBD1 (6 bases). V lost 4 bases, J lost 4 bases, and 11 bases lay in between. In germline, CDR1 is LNHDA, CDR2 SQIVND (reference sequence). CDR3 size: 14 residues.

Only one count was recorded for this clone. The V gene is TRBV29-1, the J gene TRBJ1-1; TRBD1 matches 7 bases. Trimming at V came to 6 bases and at J to 6 bases, leaving 7 bases not matched to a gene. CDR1 is SQVTM, CDR2 ANQGSEA, per germline. CDR3 size: 12 residues. The CDR3 protein is CSVRTGAAEAFF. The CDR3 coding sequence is TGCAGCGTGCGGACAGGCGCCGCTGAAGCTTTCTTT.

This clone was recorded once. The gene calls are TRBV6-5 and TRBJ1-2; D gene uncertain. The germline gives CDR1 MNHEY, CDR2 SVGAGI. The ends were cut back, 3 bases at V and 4 bases at J, with 12 bases in the middle. This CDR3 has 14 residues. CDR3 DNA sequence: TGTGCCAGCAGTTATAAAGGAGAAGGCTATGGCTACACCTTC. As protein: CASSYKGEGYGYTF.